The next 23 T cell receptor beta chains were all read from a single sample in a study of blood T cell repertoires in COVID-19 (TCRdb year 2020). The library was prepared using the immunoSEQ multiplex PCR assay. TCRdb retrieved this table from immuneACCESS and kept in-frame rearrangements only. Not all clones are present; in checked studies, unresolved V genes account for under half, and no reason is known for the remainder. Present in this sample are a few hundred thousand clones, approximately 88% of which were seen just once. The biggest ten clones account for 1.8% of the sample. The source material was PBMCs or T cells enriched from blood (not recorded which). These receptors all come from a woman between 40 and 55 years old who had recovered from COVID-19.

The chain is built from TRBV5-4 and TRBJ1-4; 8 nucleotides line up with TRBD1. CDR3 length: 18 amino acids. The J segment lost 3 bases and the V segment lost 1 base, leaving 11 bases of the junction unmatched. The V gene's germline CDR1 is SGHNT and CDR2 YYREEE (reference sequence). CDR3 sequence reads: CASSLFQGAKRSNEKLFF. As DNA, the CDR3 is TGTGCCAGCAGCTTGTTTCAGGGGGCCAAGCGGTCTAATGAAAAACTGTTTTTT.

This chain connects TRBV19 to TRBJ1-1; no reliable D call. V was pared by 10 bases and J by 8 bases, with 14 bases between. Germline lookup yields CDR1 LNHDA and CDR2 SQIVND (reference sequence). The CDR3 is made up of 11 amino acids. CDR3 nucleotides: TGTGCCACCGAACGATACCGGGAAGCTTTCTTT. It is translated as CATERYREAFF.

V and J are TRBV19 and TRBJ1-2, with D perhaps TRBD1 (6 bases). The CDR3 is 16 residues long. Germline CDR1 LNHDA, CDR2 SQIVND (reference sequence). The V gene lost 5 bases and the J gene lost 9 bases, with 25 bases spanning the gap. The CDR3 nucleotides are TGTGCCAGTAGTCTGGTGAGCACAGGGCTGGCTGGTCGCTACACCTTC. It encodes CASSLVSTGLAGRYTF.

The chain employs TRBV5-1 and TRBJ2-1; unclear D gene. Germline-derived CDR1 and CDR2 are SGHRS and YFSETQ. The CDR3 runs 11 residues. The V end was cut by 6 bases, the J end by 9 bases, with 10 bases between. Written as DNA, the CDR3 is TGCGCCAGCATAGAGAACGCTGAGCAGTTCTTC. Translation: CASIENAEQFF.

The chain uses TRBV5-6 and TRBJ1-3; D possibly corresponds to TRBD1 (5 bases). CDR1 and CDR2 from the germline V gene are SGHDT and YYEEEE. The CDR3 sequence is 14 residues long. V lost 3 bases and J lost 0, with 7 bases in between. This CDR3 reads CASSSQGSGNTIYF. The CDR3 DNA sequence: TGTGCCAGCAGCTCGCAGGGCTCTGGAAACACCATATATTTT.

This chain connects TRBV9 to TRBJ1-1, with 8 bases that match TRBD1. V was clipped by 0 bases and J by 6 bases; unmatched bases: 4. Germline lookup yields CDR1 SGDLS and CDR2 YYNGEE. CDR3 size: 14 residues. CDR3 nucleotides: TGTGCCAGCAGCGTAGAATACAGGGGGGCTGAAGCTTTCTTT. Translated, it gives CASSVEYRGAEAFF. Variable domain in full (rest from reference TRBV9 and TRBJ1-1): DSGVTQTPKHLITATGQRVTLRCSPRSGDLSVYWYQQSLDQGLQFLIQYYNGEERAKGNILERFSAQQFPDLHSELNLSSLELGDSALYFCASSVEYRGAEAFFGQGTRLTVV.

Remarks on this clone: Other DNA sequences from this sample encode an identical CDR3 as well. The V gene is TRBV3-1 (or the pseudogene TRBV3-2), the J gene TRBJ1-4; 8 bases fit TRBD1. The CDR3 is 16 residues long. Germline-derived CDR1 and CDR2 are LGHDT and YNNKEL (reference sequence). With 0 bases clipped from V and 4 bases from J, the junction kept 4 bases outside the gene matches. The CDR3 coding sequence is TGTGCCAGCAGCCAAGATGAGACAGGGGATAATGAAAAACTGTTTTTT. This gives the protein CASSQDETGDNEKLFF.

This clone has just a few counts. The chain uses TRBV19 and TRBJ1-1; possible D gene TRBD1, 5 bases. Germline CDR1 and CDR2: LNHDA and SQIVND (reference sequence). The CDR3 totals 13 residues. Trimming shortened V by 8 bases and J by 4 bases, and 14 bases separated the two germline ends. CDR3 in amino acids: CASQGNLFTEAFF. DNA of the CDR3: TGTGCCAGTCAGGGAAACCTTTTCACTGAAGCTTTCTTT.

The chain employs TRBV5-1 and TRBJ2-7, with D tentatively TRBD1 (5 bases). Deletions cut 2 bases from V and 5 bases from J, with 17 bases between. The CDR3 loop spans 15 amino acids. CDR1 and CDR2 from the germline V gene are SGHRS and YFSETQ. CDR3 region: CASSLYRSIGDEQYF. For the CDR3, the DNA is TGCGCCAGCAGCTTATACAGGTCCATCGGAGACGAGCAGTACTTC.

CDR3 protein: CASSFADSPLHF. CDR3 coding DNA: TGCGCCAGCAGCTTCGCGGATTCACCCCTCCACTTT. The rearrangement joins TRBV5-1 to TRBJ1-6; no reliable D call. Trimming removed 2 bases from V and 8 bases from J, with 5 bases in between. There are 12 residues in the CDR3. CDR1 SGHRS and CDR2 YFSETQ come from the germline V gene.

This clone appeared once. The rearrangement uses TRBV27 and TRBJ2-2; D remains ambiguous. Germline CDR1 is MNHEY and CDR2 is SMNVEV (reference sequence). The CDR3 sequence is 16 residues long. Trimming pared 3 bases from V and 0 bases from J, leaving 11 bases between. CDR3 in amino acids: CASSFLQHSNTGELFF. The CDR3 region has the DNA TGTGCCAGCAGTTTTTTACAGCACTCGAACACCGGGGAGCTGTTTTTT.

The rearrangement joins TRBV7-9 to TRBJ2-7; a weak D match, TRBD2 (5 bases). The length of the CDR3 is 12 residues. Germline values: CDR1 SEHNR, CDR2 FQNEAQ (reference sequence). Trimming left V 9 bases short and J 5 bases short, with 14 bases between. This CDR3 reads CASSEGTNEQYF. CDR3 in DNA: TGTGCCAGTTCAGAGGGTACCAACGAGCAGTACTTC.

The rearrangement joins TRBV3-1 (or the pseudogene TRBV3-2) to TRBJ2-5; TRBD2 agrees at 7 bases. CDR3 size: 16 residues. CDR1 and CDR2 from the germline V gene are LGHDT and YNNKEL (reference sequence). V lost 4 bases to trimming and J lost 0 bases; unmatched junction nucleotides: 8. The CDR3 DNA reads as TGTGCCAGCAGCCGCGTGGCCAGCGGGGACCAAGAGACCCAGTACTTC. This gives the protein CASSRVASGDQETQYF.

The CDR3 reads CASSPSPEGLGYTF. CDR3 in DNA: TGTGCCAGCAGCCCCTCCCCGGAGGGTTTGGGCTACACCTTC. The genes are TRBV9 and TRBJ1-2; unclear D gene. V lost 4 bases, J lost 8 bases, and 18 bases lay in between. The CDR3 has 14 amino acids. Germline V gene sequence: CDR1 SGDLS, CDR2 YYNGEE.

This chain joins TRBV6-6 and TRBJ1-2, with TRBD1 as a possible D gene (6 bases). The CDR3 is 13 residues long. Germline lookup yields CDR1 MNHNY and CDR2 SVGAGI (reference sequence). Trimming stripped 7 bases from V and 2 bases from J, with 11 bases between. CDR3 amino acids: CASNRGQNYGYTF. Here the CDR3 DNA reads TGTGCCAGCAACCGCGGACAGAACTATGGCTACACCTTC.

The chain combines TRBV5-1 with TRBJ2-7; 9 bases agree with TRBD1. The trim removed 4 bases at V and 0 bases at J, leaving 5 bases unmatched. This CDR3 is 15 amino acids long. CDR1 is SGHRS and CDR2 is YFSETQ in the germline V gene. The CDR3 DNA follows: TGCGCCAGCAGCCCCACAGGGGGCCACTCCTACGAGCAGTACTTC. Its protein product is CASSPTGGHSYEQYF.

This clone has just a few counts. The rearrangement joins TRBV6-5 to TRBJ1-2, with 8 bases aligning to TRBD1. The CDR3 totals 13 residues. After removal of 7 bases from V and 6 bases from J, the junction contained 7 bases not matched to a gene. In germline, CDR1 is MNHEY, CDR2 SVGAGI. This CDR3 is CASNAGGADGYTF. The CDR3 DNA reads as TGTGCCAGCAATGCAGGGGGCGCGGATGGCTACACCTTC.

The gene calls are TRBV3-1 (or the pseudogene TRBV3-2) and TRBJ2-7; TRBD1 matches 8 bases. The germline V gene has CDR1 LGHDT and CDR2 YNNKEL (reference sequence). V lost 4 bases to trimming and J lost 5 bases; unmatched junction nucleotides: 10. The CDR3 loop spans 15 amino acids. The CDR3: CASSPETGVRNEQYF. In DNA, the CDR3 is TGTGCCAGCAGCCCGGAGACAGGGGTTCGAAACGAGCAGTACTTC.

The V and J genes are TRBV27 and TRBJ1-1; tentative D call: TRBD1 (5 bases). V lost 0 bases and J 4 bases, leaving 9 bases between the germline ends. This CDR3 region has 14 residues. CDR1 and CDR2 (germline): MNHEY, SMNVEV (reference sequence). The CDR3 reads CASSLSGGSTEAFF. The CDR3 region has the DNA TGTGCCAGCAGTTTATCGGGGGGTAGCACTGAAGCTTTCTTT.

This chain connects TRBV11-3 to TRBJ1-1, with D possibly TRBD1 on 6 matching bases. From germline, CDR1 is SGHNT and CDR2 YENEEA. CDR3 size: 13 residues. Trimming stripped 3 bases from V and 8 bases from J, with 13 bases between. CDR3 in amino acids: CASSLPGQSEAFF. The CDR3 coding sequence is TGTGCCAGCAGCTTGCCCGGACAGTCCGAAGCTTTCTTT.

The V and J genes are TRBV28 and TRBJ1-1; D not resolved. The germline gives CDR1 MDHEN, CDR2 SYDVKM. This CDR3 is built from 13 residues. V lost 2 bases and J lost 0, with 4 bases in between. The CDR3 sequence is CASSLGLNTEAFF. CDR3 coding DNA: TGTGCCAGCAGTTTAGGCCTGAACACTGAAGCTTTCTTT.

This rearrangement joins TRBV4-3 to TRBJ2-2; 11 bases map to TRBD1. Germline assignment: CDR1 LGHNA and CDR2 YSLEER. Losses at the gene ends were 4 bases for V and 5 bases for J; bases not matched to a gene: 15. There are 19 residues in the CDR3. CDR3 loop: CASSRAGAGTGGGTGELFF. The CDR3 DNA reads TGCGCCAGCAGCCGCGCCGGCGCCGGGACAGGGGGAGGGACCGGGGAGCTGTTTTTT.

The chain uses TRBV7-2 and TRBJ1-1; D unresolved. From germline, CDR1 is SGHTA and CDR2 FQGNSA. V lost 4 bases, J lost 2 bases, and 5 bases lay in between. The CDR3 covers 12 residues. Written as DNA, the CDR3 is TGTGCCAGCAGCTCGTATAACACTGAAGCTTTCTTT. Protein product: CASSSYNTEAFF.